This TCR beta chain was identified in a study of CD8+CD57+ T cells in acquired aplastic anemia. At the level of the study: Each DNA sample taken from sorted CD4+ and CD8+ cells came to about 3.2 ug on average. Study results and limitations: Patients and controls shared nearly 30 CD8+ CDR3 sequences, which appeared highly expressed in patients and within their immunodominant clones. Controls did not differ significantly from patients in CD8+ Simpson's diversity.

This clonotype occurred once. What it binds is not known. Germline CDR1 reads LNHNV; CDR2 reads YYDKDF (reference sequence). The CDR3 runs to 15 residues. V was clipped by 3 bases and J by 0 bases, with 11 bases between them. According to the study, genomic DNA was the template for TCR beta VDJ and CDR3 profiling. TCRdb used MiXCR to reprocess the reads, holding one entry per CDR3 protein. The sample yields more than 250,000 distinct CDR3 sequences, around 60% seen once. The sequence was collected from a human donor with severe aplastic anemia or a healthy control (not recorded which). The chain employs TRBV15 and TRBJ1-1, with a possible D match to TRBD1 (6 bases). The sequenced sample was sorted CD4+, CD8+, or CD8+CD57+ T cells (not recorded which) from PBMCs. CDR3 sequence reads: CATSSSDRMNTEAFF. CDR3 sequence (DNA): TGTGCCACCAGCAGTTCAGACAGGATGAACACTGAAGCTTTCTTT.